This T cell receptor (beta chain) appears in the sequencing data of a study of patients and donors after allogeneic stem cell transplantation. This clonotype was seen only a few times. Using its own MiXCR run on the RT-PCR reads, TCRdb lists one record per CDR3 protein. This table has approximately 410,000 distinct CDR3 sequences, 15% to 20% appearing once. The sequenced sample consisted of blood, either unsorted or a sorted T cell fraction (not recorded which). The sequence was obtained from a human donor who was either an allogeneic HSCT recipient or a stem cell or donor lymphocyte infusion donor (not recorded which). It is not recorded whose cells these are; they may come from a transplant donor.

The CDR3 is CASSPKGELFF. In DNA, the CDR3 is TGTGCCAGCAGCCCGAAGGGGGAGCTGTTTTTT. V gene TRBV7-8 combines with J gene TRBJ2-2; no reliable D call. This CDR3 comprises 11 residues. V lost 5 bases and J 8 bases, leaving 6 bases between the germline ends. Germline V gene data show CDR1 as SGHVS and CDR2 as FQNEAQ.